This TCR beta chain is drawn from a study of blood T cells in healthy people across ages. As regards this clonotype: What it recognizes is unknown.

Caucasian, healthy and from Russia, the donors were aged between about 6 and 90. A second PCR of roughly 7 to 11 cycles used a sample-barcoded 5' primer and a J-beta primer mix. One entry per CDR3 protein results from TCRdb running MiXCR on the 5' RACE reads. This sample has about 1.8 million distinct CDR3 sequences; around 48% occur once, and the top ten carry around 2.1%. J gave up 8 bases and V 5 bases, and 10 bases lay outside the gene matches. CDR1 is DFQATT and CDR2 is SNEGSKA in the germline V gene (reference sequence). This CDR3 is 15 amino acids long. Study-level findings and limits: Diversity was higher, and naive CD4+ cells more numerous, in long-lived donors than in aged donors.

This receptor was obtained from a middle-aged woman in good health. The sequencing sample was made of blood. The chain has TRBV20-1 and TRBJ1-6; 9 positions agree with TRBD1. The CDR3 spells CSALQPGQGYSPLHF. In DNA, the CDR3 is TGCAGTGCTCTTCAACCGGGACAGGGATATTCACCCCTCCACTTT.